This TCR beta chain came from a study of OX40 agonist ivuxolimab in advanced cancers. At the level of the study: The drug used for patients, ivuxolimab, was an agonistic anti-OX40 (CD134) antibody. Points from the study as a whole: More expanded clones were seen, on average, in CD8+ T cells than in CD4+.

V was trimmed by 8 bases and J by 1 base, leaving 11 bases between them. The germline CDR1 and CDR2 sequences are MNHEY and SVGAGI. This CDR3 region has 13 residues. This clone was observed a few times. Its antigen is not identified. Using immunoSEQ multiplex PCR, the repertoire was profiled, and TCRdb retains in-frame clones only, with some absent. The sample lists roughly 42,000 clones, roughly nine tenths occurring once. The material sequenced was CD4+ or CD8+ T cells sorted from blood, taken in a trial of the OX40 agonist ivuxolimab. The source is an adult with an advanced solid tumor such as melanoma, head and neck, liver or kidney cancer. The chain is built from TRBV6-5 and TRBJ1-1; D gene ambiguous. As DNA, the CDR3 is TGTGCCAGCGAGGGAATGGGGAACACTGAAGCTTTCTTT. It specifies CASEGMGNTEAFF.